What follows is one T cell receptor (beta chain) and its context. The CDR3 sequence is 16 residues long. Germline V CDR1 and CDR2: SGHRS, YFSETQ. J was trimmed by 1 base and V by 7 bases; bases with no gene match: 11. The sample belongs to a study of PD-1 blockade in classical Hodgkin lymphoma. Measured with immunoSEQ multiplex PCR; TCRdb has only the in-frame clones, and not every one. The data contain more than 25,000 clones, 70% to 90% of them singletons. As to time point: cycle 4 day 1 (C4D1), after six to seven weeks of nivolumab. Brentuximab vedotin exposure varied, and every patient relapsed after autologous stem cell transplantation. Investigators isolated CD4+ T cells from thawed PBMCs through magnetic negative selection.

The TCR originated in a human donor with classical Hodgkin lymphoma. The V call is TRBV5-1, the J call TRBJ2-5; TRBD1 aligns across 9 bases. The sequences come from CD4+ T cells from blood, collected before the fourth cycle of nivolumab. CDR3 in amino acids: CASQPGTGTLQETQYF. The CDR3 DNA reads as TGCGCCAGCCAACCCGGGACAGGGACTCTCCAAGAGACCCAGTACTTC.